Ten or more counts support the clone carrying this T cell receptor beta chain. This CDR3 is 13 amino acids long. Between the trimmed V and J ends, which lost 2 bases and 6 bases, there was a span of 11 bases. Germline CDR1 SGHTS, CDR2 YDEGEE. Other autoimmune diseases, uncontrolled infections, pregnancy or lactation led to the exclusion of patients. PBMCs were isolated from a roughly 10 ml sample of fresh peripheral blood. This sample is drawn from a study of Graves' ophthalmopathy and Graves' hyperthyroidism. Study context: Investigators collected peripheral blood at initial diagnosis, before any treatment was given.

The sequenced template was RNA, covering the TCR beta CDR3 region. Following a first-round RT-PCR that used HTBI primers, a second-round multiplex PCR was carried out. In TCRdb, the multiplex PCR reads were re-called with MiXCR into one record per CDR3 protein. The sample has 660,000 or so distinct CDR3 sequences; over 40% are singletons. The chain recombines TRBV5-8 with TRBJ1-1; D is perhaps TRBD1 (5 bases). The clonotype comes from an adult man with Graves' ophthalmopathy. Input material: peripheral blood. For the CDR3, the DNA is TGTGCCAGCAGCTTAGGGGCTAGCGCTGAAGCTTTCTTT. Its protein is CASSLGASAEAFF.